The entry below gives a single TCR beta chain sequence along with its context. Trimming pared 4 bases from V and 6 bases from J, leaving 12 bases between. The CDR3 runs to 13 residues. The germline V gene has CDR1 KGHSH and CDR2 LQKENI. Individuals drawn from approximately 22 US areas were about 18 to 95 years old. Assignments of participants to cohorts depended upon their own reported clinical history. The source of the sample is a study of blood T cell repertoires in COVID-19. About the study: Samples taken during acute and convalescent COVID-19 were collected in the United States, Italy and Spain.

Clones were read by immunoSEQ multiplex PCR, and TCRdb kept only the in-frame ones, dropping some. This table holds about 220,000 clones, 70% to 90% found once. The V call is TRBV18, the J call TRBJ1-2; a weak D match, TRBD1 (6 bases). This clonotype was sampled from a woman between 50 and 59 years old with acute COVID-19. Sequenced input: PBMCs or T cells enriched from blood (not recorded which). In nucleotides, the CDR3 is TGTGCCAGCTCACGGACAGATGGAAATGGCTACACCTTC. Its translation is CASSRTDGNGYTF.